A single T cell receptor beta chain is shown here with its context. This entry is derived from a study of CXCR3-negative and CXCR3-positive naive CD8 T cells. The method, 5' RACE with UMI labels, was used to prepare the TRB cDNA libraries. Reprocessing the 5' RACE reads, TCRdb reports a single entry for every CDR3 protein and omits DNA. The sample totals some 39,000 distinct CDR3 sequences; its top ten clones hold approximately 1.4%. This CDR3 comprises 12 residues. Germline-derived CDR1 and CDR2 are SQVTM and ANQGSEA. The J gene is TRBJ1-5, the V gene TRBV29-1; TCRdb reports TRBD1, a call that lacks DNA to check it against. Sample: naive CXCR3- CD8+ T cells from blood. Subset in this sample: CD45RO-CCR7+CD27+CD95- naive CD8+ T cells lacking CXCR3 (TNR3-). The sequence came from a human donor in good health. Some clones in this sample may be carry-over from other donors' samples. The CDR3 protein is CSVVQAGQPQHF. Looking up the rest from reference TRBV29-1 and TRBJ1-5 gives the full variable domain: SAVISQKPSRDICQRGTSLTIQCQVDSQVTMMFWYRQQPGQSLTLIATANQGSEATYESGFVIDKFPISRPNLTFSTLTVSNMSPEDSSIYLCSVVQAGQPQHFGDGTRLSIL.